A single sample gave rise to the 8 T cell receptor beta chains below, sequenced in a study of T cell repertoires in cytomegalovirus infection. These TCRs' antigens remain unknown. One entry per CDR3 protein results from TCRdb running MiXCR on the reads. The table lists about 900,000 distinct CDR3 sequences, approximately 33% of them singletons. The source material was cultured CD8+ T cells from PBMCs, sampled from culture after CMV antigen stimulation. The receptors shown here come from a human donor in good health (CMV status not recorded). Some clones in this sample may be carry-over from other donors' samples.

This chain joins TRBV7-6 and TRBJ1-5; D gene ambiguous. This CDR3 contains 16 residues. Germline CDR1 and CDR2: SGHVS and FNYEAQ. In DNA, the CDR3 is TGTACTAGCAGCAATCCTCGGGGATGGATTAATCAGCCCCAGCATTTT. It translates to CTSSNPRGWINQPQHF.

The chain uses TRBV27 and TRBJ2-1; TRBD2 aligns across 12 bases. The CDR3 extends over 17 amino acids. Losses at the gene ends were 1 base for V and 7 bases for J; bases not matched to a gene: 8. Germline V gene sequence: CDR1 MNHEY, CDR2 SMNVEV (reference sequence). The CDR3 region has the DNA TGTGCCAGCAGTTTATTGGCTAGCGGGGGGGCCCGGAATGAGCAGTTCTTC. This translates into CASSLLASGGARNEQFF.

The chain carries TRBV4-3 and TRBJ2-3, with 10 nucleotides matching TRBD2. Germline CDR1 is LGHNA and CDR2 is YSLEER. Trimming removed 4 bases from V and 1 base from J; junction bases left unmatched: 14. This CDR3 is built from 19 residues. CDR3 DNA sequence: TGCGCCAGCAGCCCCTATGGAAGCGGGGGGGCTGGGGGCACAGATACGCAGTATTTT. This gives the protein CASSPYGSGGAGGTDTQYF.

A single count supports this clonotype. The CDR3 does not close with the conserved phenylalanine or tryptophan, likely indicating a read error. This sequence joins TRBV4-3 and TRBJ1-1, with TRBD1 as a possible D gene (5 bases). The germline gives CDR1 LGHNA, CDR2 YSLEER. With 0 bases removed from V and 3 bases from J, the gap between germline ends came to 14 bases. The CDR3 is 16 residues long. The CDR3 DNA reads as TGCGCCAGCAGCCAAGATCCCCGGGGCGGGGACACTGAAGCTTTCTCT. This encodes CASSQDPRGGDTEAFS.

The genes are TRBV12-3 or TRBV12-4 and TRBJ2-2, with 7 bases matching TRBD1. Trimming took 7 bases from V and 3 from J; bases not matched to a gene: 5. The CDR3 totals 14 residues. The CDR3 region is CASITGAYTGELFF. The CDR3 nucleotides are TGTGCCAGCATAACAGGGGCTTACACCGGGGAGCTGTTTTTT.

The CDR3 here is CSARDLGQGAGGYTF. CDR3 bases: TGCAGTGCTAGAGATCTCGGGCAGGGGGCTGGTGGCTACACCTTC. The chain couples TRBV20-1 to TRBJ1-2; 8 bases align to TRBD1. In germline, CDR1 is DFQATT, CDR2 SNEGSKA (reference sequence). Trimming at V came to 0 bases and at J to 7 bases, leaving 10 bases not matched to a gene. CDR3 size: 15 residues.

In its sample, this clonotype was seen a few times. A much bigger clone sits one base away, suggesting this may be a read error. This chain uses TRBV9 with TRBJ1-1; tentative D call: TRBD1 (5 bases). Deletions cut 0 bases from V and 6 bases from J, with 6 bases between. Per germline, CDR1 SGDLS and CDR2 YYNGEE. The CDR3 runs to 12 residues. CDR3 sequence reads: CASSVGGAEAFF. The CDR3 nucleotides read TGTGCCAGCAGCGTAGGGGGGGCTGAAGCTTTCTTT.

The chain uses TRBV29-1 and TRBJ2-6; weak D call: TRBD2 (7 bases). Per germline, CDR1 SQVTM and CDR2 ANQGSEA. This CDR3 has 17 amino acids. V was shortened by 4 bases and J by 0 bases, with 16 bases between the two germline ends. The CDR3 bases are TGCAGCGTTGTGGGGGGGGGCCCCCTCTCTGGGGCCAACGTCCTGACTTTC. It is translated as CSVVGGGPLSGANVLTF.